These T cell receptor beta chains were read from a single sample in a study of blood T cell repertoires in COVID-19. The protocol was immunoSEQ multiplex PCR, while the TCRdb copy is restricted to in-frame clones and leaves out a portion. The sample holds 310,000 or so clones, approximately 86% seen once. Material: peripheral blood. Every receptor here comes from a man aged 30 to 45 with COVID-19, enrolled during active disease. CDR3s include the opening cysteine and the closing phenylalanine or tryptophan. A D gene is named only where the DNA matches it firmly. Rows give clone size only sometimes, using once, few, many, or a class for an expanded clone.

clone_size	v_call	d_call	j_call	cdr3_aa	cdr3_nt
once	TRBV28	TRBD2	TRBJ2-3	CASRGASGSSTDTQYF	TGTGCCAGCAGGGGAGCTAGCGGTAGTAGCACAGATACGCAGTATTTT
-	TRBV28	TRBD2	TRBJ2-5	CASSLLTSGQETQYF	TGTGCCAGCAGTTTATTGACTAGCGGCCAAGAGACCCAGTACTTC
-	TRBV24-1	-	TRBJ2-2	CATSSGGIGELFF	TGTGCCACCAGTTCTGGCGGTATCGGGGAGCTGTTTTTT
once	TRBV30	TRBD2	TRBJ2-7	CAWSRLAGSEQYF	TGTGCCTGGAGTCGGCTAGCGGGAAGCGAGCAGTACTTC
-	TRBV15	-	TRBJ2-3	CATAPRQKTTDTQYF	TGTGCCACAGCCCCTCGACAGAAGACCACAGATACGCAGTATTTT
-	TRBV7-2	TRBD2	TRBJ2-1	CASSLGTSGRVLGEQFF	TGTGCCAGCAGCTTAGGGACTAGCGGGAGAGTTTTAGGTGAGCAGTTCTTC
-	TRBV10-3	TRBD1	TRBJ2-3	CAISESDRGADTQYF	TGTGCCATCAGTGAGTCGGACAGGGGGGCAGATACGCAGTATTTT
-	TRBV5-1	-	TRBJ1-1	CASSLAMGIKNTEAFF	TGCGCCAGCAGCTTAGCTATGGGCATCAAAAACACTGAAGCTTTCTTT
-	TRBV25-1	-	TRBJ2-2	CASSEYGRDTGELFF	TGTGCCAGCAGTGAATATGGTCGGGACACCGGGGAGCTGTTTTTT
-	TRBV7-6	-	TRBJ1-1	CASSLGSFSPNTEAFF	TGTGCCAGCAGCTTAGGATCGTTTAGCCCGAACACTGAAGCTTTCTTT
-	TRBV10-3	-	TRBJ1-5	CAISLTSDQPQHF	TGTGCCATCAGCCTGACTAGTGATCAGCCCCAGCATTTT
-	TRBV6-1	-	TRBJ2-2	CASSERRVGTGELFF	TGTGCCAGCAGTGAAAGGCGGGTTGGCACCGGGGAGCTGTTTTTT
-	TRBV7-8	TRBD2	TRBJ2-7	CASSPMGLADYEQYF	TGTGCCAGCAGCCCCATGGGACTAGCCGATTACGAGCAGTACTTC
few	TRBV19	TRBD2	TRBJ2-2	CASSTLAGTGELFF	TGTGCCAGTAGCACACTAGCGGGGACCGGGGAGCTGTTTTTT
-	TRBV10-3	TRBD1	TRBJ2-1	CAITRDREYNEQFF	TGTGCCATCACCCGGGACAGGGAATACAATGAGCAGTTCTTC
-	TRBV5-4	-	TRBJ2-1	CASSPPGKRRENEQFF	TGTGCCAGCAGCCCTCCCGGAAAGCGACGGGAAAATGAGCAGTTCTTC
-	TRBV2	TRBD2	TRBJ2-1	CASSETSGSNNEQFF	TGTGCCAGCAGTGAAACTAGCGGGAGTAACAATGAGCAGTTCTTC
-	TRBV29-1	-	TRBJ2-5	CSVALGGETQYF	TGCAGCGTGGCCTTGGGGGGTGAGACCCAGTACTTC
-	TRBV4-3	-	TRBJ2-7	CASSQDDQEGEQYF	TGCGCCAGCAGCCAAGACGACCAGGAGGGCGAGCAGTACTTC
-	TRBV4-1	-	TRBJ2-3	CASSQDLGGSTDTQYF	TGCGCCAGCAGCCAAGATCTGGGGGGAAGCACAGATACGCAGTATTTT
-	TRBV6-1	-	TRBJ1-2	CASSERRKVYGYTF	TGTGCCAGCAGTGAACGCAGGAAGGTCTATGGCTACACCTTC
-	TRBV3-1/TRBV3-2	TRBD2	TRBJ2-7	CASSPGWGGDYEQYF	TGTGCCAGCAGCCCTGGTTGGGGGGGAGACTACGAGCAGTACTTC
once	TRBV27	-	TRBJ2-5	CASSLSIAGSGETQYF	TGTGCCAGCAGTTTATCGATAGCAGGGTCGGGAGAGACCCAGTACTTC